This TCR beta chain was recovered during a study of technical replicates of blood from a few donors. Assay used: immunoSEQ multiplex PCR; TCRdb lists only in-frame clones, some missing. Altogether about 13,000 clones are present, about 85% being singletons, with the ten largest covering approximately 12%. Germline lookup yields CDR1 LNHNV and CDR2 YYDKDF (reference sequence). This CDR3 is 18 amino acids long. This TCR came from a human donor in good health. The specimen sequenced was PBMCs. This sequence joins TRBV15 and TRBJ2-5; D is perhaps TRBD2 (5 bases). The DNA matches TRBJ2-7 better at its end, which makes the J call doubtful. The CDR3 DNA follows: TGTGCCACCAGCAGAGAAAGATACCCCTACGGGATGGGCTACGAGCAGTACTTC. Translation: CATSRERYPYGMGYEQYF.